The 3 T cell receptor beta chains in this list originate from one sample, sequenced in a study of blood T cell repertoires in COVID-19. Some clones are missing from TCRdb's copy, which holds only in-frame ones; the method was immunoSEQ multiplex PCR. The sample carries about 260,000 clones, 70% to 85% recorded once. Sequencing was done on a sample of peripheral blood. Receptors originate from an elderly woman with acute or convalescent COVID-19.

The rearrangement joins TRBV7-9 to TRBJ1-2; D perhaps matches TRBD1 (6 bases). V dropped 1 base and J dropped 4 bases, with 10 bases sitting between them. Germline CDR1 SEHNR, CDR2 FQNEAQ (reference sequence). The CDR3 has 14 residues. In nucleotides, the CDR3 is TGTGCCAGCAGCTTAGACGGACAGAGCTATGGCTACACCTTC. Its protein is CASSLDGQSYGYTF.

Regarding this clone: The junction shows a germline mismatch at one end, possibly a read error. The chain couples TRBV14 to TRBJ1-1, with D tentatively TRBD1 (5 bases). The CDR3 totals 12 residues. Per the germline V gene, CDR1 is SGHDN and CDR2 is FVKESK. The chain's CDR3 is CASSQARVQFYF. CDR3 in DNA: TGTGCCAGCAGCCAAGCCAGGGTTCAATTCTACTTT.

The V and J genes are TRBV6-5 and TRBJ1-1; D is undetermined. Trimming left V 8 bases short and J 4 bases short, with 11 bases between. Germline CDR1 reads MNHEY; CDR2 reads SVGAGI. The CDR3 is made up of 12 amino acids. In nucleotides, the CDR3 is TGTGCCAGCCGGGCGGGGTCCACTGAAGCTTTCTTT. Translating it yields CASRAGSTEAFF.